These 9 T cell receptor beta chains were all obtained from the same sample, sequenced in a study of shared clonotypes between healthy human individuals (dated by TCRdb to 2020 to 2022). The library was made by the immunoSEQ multiplex PCR assay. The clones in this table, taken by TCRdb from immuneACCESS, are in-frame only. Not every clone is retained; where verified, under half of the shortfall comes from an unresolved V gene, and the cause of the rest is unknown. This sample comprises around 750,000 clones, less than 85% of them detected only once. Approximately 1.6% of the sample belongs to the ten largest clones. The material sequenced was memory CD4+ T cells sorted from blood. Taken with the paper, the label for cell subset or site translates to: CD45RA-negative fraction. The source is a woman aged 25 to 39 in good health.

The chain joins TRBV5-1 to TRBJ2-7; 8 bases agree with TRBD1. Looked up from germline, CDR1 is SGHRS and CDR2 is YFSETQ. The CDR3 sequence is 17 residues long. V shed 0 bases, J shed 0 bases, and the junction held 8 bases outside the gene matches. The CDR3: CASSLVTGGPSSYEQYF. The CDR3 DNA follows: TGCGCCAGCAGCTTGGTAACAGGGGGACCAAGCTCCTACGAGCAGTACTTC.

The V and J genes are TRBV10-3 and TRBJ1-3; no clear D. V shed 2 bases and J shed 4 bases, with 9 bases lying between them. Germline CDR1 and CDR2: ENHRY and SYGVKD. The CDR3 loop spans 14 amino acids. The chain's CDR3 is CAISEQSWGNTIYF. CDR3 sequence (DNA): TGTGCCATCAGTGAGCAGAGTTGGGGAAACACCATATATTTT.

The rearrangement uses TRBV7-2 and TRBJ2-3; 7 positions agree with TRBD2. This CDR3 region has 15 residues. Germline CDR1 is SGHTA and CDR2 is FQGNSA. Trimming removed 3 bases from V and 0 bases from J; junction bases left unmatched: 3. CDR3 region: CASSFGGLSTDTQYF. CDR3 in DNA: TGTGCCAGCAGCTTCGGGGGGTTGAGCACAGATACGCAGTATTTT.

The CDR3 sequence: CASSWSGKATGELFF. The CDR3 nucleotides are TGTGCCAGCAGTTGGAGCGGGAAGGCGACCGGGGAGCTGTTTTTT. The chain recombines TRBV6-1 with TRBJ2-2, with TRBD2 matching over 7 bases. CDR3 length: 15 amino acids. Germline CDR1 is MNHNS and CDR2 is SASEGT. The J segment lost 5 bases and the V segment lost 5 bases, leaving 8 bases of the junction unmatched.

The chain has TRBV6-5 and TRBJ1-3; the D is unclear. Germline V lookup: CDR1 MNHEY, CDR2 SVGAGI. V was shortened by 0 bases and J by 1 base, with 4 bases between the two germline ends. The CDR3 totals 14 residues. CDR3 nucleotide sequence: TGTGCCAGCAGTTACTCTAAGTCTGGAAACACCATATATTTT. Translated: CASSYSKSGNTIYF.

This clone showed up just once. The chain has TRBV28 and TRBJ2-2; 8 nucleotides line up with TRBD1. Germline-derived CDR1 and CDR2 are MDHEN and SYDVKM. Unmatched junction bases numbered 6, after V lost 6 bases and J lost 0 bases. This CDR3 comprises 16 residues. CDR3 in amino acids: CASRDRQGTNTGELFF. CDR3 DNA: TGTGCCAGCAGGGACAGACAGGGGACGAACACCGGGGAGCTGTTTTTT.

The chain employs TRBV19 and TRBJ2-5, with TRBD2 identical over 14 bases. V lost 5 bases to trimming and J lost 2 bases; unmatched junction nucleotides: 10. The germline gives CDR1 LNHDA, CDR2 SQIVND (reference sequence). The CDR3 loop spans 18 amino acids. Written as DNA, the CDR3 is TGTGCCAGTAGTGCGCCGGGACTAGCGGGAGTGTCTCAAGAGACCCAGTACTTC. Its translation is CASSAPGLAGVSQETQYF.

This clone was detected only a few times. V is TRBV10-1 and J is TRBJ2-3; 7 bases are shared with TRBD1. CDR1 is WNHNN, CDR2 SYGVQD, per germline (reference sequence). The V gene end was trimmed by 6 bases and the J gene end by 4 bases; junction bases not matched to a gene: 10. The CDR3 loop spans 15 amino acids. CDR3 amino acids: CASREDRSRADTQYF. CDR3 bases: TGCGCCAGCAGGGAGGACAGGTCTAGGGCAGATACGCAGTATTTT.

V is TRBV10-2 and J is TRBJ1-2; D is unresolved. The CDR3 consists of 14 residues. Germline CDR1 is WSHSY and CDR2 is SAAADI. Trimming stripped 0 bases from V and 4 bases from J, with 9 bases between. CDR3 sequence: CASSESGRTYGYTF. In nucleotides, the CDR3 is TGCGCCAGCAGTGAGTCGGGAAGGACCTATGGCTACACCTTC.